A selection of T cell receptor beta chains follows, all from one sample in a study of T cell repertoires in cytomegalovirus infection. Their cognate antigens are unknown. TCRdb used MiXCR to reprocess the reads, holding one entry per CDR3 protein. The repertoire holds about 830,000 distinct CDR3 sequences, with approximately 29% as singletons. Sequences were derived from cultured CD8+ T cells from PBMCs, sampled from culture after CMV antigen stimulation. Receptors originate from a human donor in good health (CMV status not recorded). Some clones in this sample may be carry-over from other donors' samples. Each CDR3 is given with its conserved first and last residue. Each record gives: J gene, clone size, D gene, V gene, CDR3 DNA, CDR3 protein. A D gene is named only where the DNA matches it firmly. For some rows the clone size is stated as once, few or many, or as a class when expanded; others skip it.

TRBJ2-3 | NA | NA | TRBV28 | TGTGCCAGCAGTTTCATCCCAGGGGCCAGCACAGATACGCAGTATTTT | CASSFIPGASTDTQYF
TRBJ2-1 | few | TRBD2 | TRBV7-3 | TGTGCCAGCAGCTTAATAGTAGGATCTAGCGGGGCATACAATGAGCAGTTCTTC | CASSLIVGSSGAYNEQFF
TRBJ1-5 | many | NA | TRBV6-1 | TGTGCCAGCACGGAGAGAGCATTTTATAGCAATCAGCCCCAGCATTTT | CASTERAFYSNQPQHF
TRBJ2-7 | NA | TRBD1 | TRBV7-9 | TGTGCCAGCAGCTCCCAACAGGGGATCTACGAGCAGTACTTC | CASSSQQGIYEQYF
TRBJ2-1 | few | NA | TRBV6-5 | TGTGCCAGCAGTTACTCGCCCCATGAGCAGTTCTTC | CASSYSPHEQFF
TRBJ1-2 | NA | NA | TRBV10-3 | TGTGCCATCAGCCCCACCTCTGATGGCTACACCTTC | CAISPTSDGYTF
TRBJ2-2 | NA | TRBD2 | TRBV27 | TGTGCCAGCAGTTTACTCCTAGCGGGGGCAACCGGGGAGCTGTTTTTT | CASSLLLAGATGELFF
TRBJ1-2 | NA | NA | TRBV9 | TGTGCCAGCAAAGGGGATGGCTACACCTTC | CASKGDGYTF
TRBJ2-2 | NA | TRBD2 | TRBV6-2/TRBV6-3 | TGTGCCAGCAGCCTCCCAGCGGGGGCTTTAAACACCGGGGAGCTGTTTTTT | CASSLPAGALNTGELFF
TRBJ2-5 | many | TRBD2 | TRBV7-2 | TGTGCCAGCAGCTTTGTTGTTAGCGGGGGGGCCGAGACCCAGTACTTC | CASSFVVSGGAETQYF
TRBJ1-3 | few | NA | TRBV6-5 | TGTGCCAGCAGACATCGAGACGGACTCTCTGGAAACACCATATATTTT | CASRHRDGLSGNTIYF
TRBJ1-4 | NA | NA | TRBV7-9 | TGTGCCATCTCGCCCATGGACATGGCTAATGAAAAACTGTTTTTT | CAISPMDMANEKLFF
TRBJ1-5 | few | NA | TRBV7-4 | TGTGCCAGCAGCTTAGCGGACGGCCCCGGGCCCCAGCATTTT | CASSLADGPGPQHF
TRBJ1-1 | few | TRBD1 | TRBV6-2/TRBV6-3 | TGTGCCAGCAGTTACCTACAGGGGATGGCCACTGAAGCTTTCTTT | CASSYLQGMATEAFF
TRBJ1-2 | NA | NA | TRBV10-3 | TGTGCCATCCAAAGGACCGGGACTAACTATGGCTACACCTTC | CAIQRTGTNYGYTF
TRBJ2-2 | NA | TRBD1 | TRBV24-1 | TGTGCCACCAGTGCGGGACAGGGGATCCCCGGGGAGCTGTTTTTT | CATSAGQGIPGELFF
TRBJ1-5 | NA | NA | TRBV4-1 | TGCGCCAGCAGCGAACGGGACACCGCTCAGCGGAGCAATCAGCCCCAGCATTTT | CASSERDTAQRSNQPQHF
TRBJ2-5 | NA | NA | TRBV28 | TGTGCCAGCAGTTTCGCAGGGGACCTCAGCTGGGAGACCCGGTACTTC | CASSFAGDLSWETRYF
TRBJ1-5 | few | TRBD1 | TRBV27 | TGTGCCAGCAGTTTATCGGCAGGACAGGGACTCCTATATAGCAATCAGCCCCAGCATTTT | CASSLSAGQGLLYSNQPQHF
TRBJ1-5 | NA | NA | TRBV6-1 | TGTGCCAGCAGTGAAAGCGGGGGCTACCAGCCCCAGCATTTT | CASSESGGYQPQHF
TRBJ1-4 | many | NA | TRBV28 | TGTGCCAGCAGTACACAGGGTCAGTATGGAAAACTGTTTTTT | CASSTQGQYGKLFF
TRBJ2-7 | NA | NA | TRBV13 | TGTGCCAGCAGAAAGAGCGGAACCTACGAGCAGTACTTC | CASRKSGTYEQYF
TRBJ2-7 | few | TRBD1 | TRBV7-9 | TGTGCCAGCAGCGGGACAGGGCCCGGCTACGAGCAGTACTTC | CASSGTGPGYEQYF
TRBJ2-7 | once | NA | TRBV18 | TGTGCCAGCTCACCACCGGCTAGCTACGAGCAGTACTTC | CASSPPASYEQYF
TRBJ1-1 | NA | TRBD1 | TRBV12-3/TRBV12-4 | TGTGCCAGCAGTAATACAGGGGGCACTGAAGCTTTCTTT | CASSNTGGTEAFF
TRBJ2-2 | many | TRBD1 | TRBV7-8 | TGTGCCAGCAGCTACGCGGGTGTAGGGGGCTACACCGGGGAGCTGTTTTTT | CASSYAGVGGYTGELFF
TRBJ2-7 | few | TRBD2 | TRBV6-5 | TGTGCCAGCAGCTCGATTGACCCGGGACTAGCGGGCCCCTACGAGCAGTACTTC | CASSSIDPGLAGPYEQYF
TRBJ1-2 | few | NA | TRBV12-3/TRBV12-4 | TGTGCCAGCAGCTACAGGGAAGGCTACACCTTC | CASSYREGYTF
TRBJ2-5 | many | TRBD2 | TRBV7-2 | TGTGCCAGCAGCATTTTGACTAGCGGGCGGGAGACCCAGTACTTC | CASSILTSGRETQYF
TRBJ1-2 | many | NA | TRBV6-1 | TGTGCCAGCAGTGAAGGACAGGTCGGGTACTATGGCTGCACCTTC | CASSEGQVGYYGCTF
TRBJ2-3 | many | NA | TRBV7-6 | TGTGCCAGCAGCTTAGTGGAGGGGAGCACAGATACGCAGTATTTT | CASSLVEGSTDTQYF
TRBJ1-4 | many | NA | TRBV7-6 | TGTGCCAGCAGCTTAGCGCCGGATAATGAAAAACTGTTTTTT | CASSLAPDNEKLFF
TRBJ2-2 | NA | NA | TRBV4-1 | TGCGCCAGCAGCCAAGATTCAGCCAGGAACACCGGGGAGCTGTTTTTT | CASSQDSARNTGELFF
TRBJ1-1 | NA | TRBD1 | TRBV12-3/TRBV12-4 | TGTGCCAGCAGTTCCCCGTTAACAGGGGGCTACACTGAAGCTTTCTTT | CASSSPLTGGYTEAFF
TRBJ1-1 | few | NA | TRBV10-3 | TGTGCCATCAGTGGGCCGCGAGTCACTGAAGCTTTCTTT | CAISGPRVTEAFF
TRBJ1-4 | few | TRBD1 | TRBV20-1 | TGCAGTGCTATTGACCCGGGAGCCGGGACAGGGTGGGAAAAACTGTTTTTT | CSAIDPGAGTGWEKLFF
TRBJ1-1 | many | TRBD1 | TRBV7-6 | TGTGCCAGCAGCTTAGAACAGGGGGCAAGGGACACTGAAGCTTTCTTT | CASSLEQGARDTEAFF
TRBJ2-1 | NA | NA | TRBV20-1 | TGCAGTGCTAGAGCCGGGGGAGGGGGCAATGAGCAGTTCTTC | CSARAGGGGNEQFF
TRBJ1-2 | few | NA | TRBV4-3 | TGCGCCAGCAGCCAAGAAAAAATAGGACACTATGGCTACACCTTC | CASSQEKIGHYGYTF
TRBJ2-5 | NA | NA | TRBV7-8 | TGTGCCAGCAGCTTACGTTACCCGGGAACCCAAGAGACCCAGTACTTC | CASSLRYPGTQETQYF
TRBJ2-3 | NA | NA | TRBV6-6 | TGTGCCAGCAGTGCCGGGACAACTAGCACAGATACGCAGTATTTT | CASSAGTTSTDTQYF
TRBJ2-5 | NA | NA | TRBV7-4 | TGTGCCAGCAGCAACACGGACAGTAACCCAGAGACCCAGTACTTC | CASSNTDSNPETQYF
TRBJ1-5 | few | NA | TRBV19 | TGTGCCAGTAGTTGGGGCACACTCAGCAATCAGCCCCAGCATTTT | CASSWGTLSNQPQHF
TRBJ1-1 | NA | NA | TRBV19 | TGTGCCAGCCAAAGGGGAGGGACCTCGGGGAACACTGAAGCTTTCTTT | CASQRGGTSGNTEAFF
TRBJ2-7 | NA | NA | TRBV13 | TGTGCCAGCAGCCATCAGGGTGCCGAGCAGTACTTC | CASSHQGAEQYF
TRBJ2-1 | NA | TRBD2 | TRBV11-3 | TGTGCCAGCAGCTTAGTTCCGCGGGGGAGTCGCAATGAGCAGTTCTTC | CASSLVPRGSRNEQFF
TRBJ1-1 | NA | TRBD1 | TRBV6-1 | TGTGCCAGCACCCACAGGGGGCTAGGGACTGAAGCTTTCTTT | CASTHRGLGTEAFF
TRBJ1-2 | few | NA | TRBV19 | TGTGCCAGTACGCCGCACAGTGAGTATGGCTACACCTTC | CASTPHSEYGYTF
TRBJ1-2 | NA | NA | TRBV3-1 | TGTGCCAGCAGCCAACAATCCCGCCGGGTCGACTATGGCTACACCTTC | CASSQQSRRVDYGYTF
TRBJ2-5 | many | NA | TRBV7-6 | TGTGCCAGCAGCTTATATATCCAGGGGGAGACCCAGTACTTC | CASSLYIQGETQYF
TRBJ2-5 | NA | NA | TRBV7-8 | TGTGCCAGCAGCAGCCGCTTGCAGGTCGATAGGGGAGAGACCCAGTCCTTC | CASSSRLQVDRGETQSF
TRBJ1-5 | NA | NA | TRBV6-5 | TGTGCCAGCAGTTACTCGGCTCAGCGGGATCAGCCCCAGCATTTT | CASSYSAQRDQPQHF
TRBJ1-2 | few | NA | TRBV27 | TGTGCCAGCAGTCCCCGTTCGATTCCCGACTATGGCTACACCTTC | CASSPRSIPDYGYTF
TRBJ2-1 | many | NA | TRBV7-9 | TGTGCCAGCAGCTTAGCGATTAGCGATGGGTTCCACAATGAGCAGTTCTTC | CASSLAISDGFHNEQFF
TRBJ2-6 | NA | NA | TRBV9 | TGTGCCAGCAGCGTTAGGGCAGGGTCTGACTCTGGGGCCAACGTCCTGACTTTC | CASSVRAGSDSGANVLTF
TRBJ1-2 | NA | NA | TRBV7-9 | TGTGCCAGCAGCCCAAATGGCTACACCTTC | CASSPNGYTF
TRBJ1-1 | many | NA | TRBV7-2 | TGTGCCAGCAGCCCGGACAGTCCTCGGAACACTGAAGCTTTCTTT | CASSPDSPRNTEAFF
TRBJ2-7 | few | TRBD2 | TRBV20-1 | TGCAGTGCTAGGGGACTAGCGGCGCCCTCCTACGAGCAGTACTTC | CSARGLAAPSYEQYF
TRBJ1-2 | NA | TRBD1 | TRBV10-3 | TGTGCCATCAGTGAGTTACCCCGGGACAGCGGCATCTATGGCTACACCTTC | CAISELPRDSGIYGYTF